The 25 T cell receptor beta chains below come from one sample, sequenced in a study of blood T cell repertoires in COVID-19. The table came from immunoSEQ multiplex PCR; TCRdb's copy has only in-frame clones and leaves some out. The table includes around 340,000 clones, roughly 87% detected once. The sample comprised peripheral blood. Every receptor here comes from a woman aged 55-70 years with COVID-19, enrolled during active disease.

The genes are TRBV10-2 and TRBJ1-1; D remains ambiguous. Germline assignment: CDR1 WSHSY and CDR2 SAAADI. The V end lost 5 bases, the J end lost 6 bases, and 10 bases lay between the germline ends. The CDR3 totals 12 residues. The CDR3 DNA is TGCGCCAGCAGTACCCTAGGCCCTGAAGCTTTCTTT. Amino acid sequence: CASSTLGPEAFF.

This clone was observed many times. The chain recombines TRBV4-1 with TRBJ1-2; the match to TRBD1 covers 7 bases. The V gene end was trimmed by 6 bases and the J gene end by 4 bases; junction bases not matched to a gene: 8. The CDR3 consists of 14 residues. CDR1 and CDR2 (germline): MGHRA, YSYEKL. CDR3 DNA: TGCGCCAGCAGTCGAAACAGGGACAGCTATGGCTACACCTTC. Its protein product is CASSRNRDSYGYTF.

Here the CDR3 reads CAARENRALNTEAFF. The CDR3 nucleotides read TGTGCCGCAAGGGAGAATCGTGCCTTGAACACTGAAGCTTTCTTT. The chain couples TRBV30 to TRBJ1-1, with D unresolved. Germline-derived CDR1 and CDR2 are GTSNPN and SVGIG (reference sequence). Trimming took off 8 bases at V and 0 bases at J, with 19 bases between the two ends. The CDR3 length is 15 residues.

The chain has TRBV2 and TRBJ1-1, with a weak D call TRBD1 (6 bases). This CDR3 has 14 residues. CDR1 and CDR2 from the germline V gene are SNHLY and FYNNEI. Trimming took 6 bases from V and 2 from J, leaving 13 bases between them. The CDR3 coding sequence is TGTGCCAGCAGCGACGACAGGCACAACACTGAAGCTTTCTTT. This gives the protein CASSDDRHNTEAFF.

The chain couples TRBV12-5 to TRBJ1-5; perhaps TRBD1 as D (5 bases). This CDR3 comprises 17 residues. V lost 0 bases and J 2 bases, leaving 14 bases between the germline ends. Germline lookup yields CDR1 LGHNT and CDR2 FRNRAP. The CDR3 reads CASGLVLGGWGNQPQHF. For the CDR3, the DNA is TGTGCTAGTGGTTTGGTACTCGGGGGATGGGGCAATCAGCCCCAGCATTTT.

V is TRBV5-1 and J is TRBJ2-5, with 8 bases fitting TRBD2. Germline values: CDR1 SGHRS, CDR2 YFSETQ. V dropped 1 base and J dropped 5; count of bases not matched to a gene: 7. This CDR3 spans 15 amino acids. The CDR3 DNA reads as TGCGCCAGCAGCTTGTTGGGCGGGGGGCCGGAGACCCAGTACTTC. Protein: CASSLLGGGPETQYF.

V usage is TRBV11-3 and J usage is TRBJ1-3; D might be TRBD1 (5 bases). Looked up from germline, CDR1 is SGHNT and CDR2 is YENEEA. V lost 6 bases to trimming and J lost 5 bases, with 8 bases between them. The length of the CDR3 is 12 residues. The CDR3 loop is CASSQDRNTIYF. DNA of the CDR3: TGTGCCAGCAGTCAGGACAGAAACACCATATATTTT.

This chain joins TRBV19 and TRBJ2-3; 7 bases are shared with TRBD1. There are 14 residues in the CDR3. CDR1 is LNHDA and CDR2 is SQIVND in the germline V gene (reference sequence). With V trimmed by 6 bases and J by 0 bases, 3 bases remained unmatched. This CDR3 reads CASRTGSSTDTQYF. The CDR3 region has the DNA TGTGCCAGTAGGACAGGGTCTAGCACAGATACGCAGTATTTT.

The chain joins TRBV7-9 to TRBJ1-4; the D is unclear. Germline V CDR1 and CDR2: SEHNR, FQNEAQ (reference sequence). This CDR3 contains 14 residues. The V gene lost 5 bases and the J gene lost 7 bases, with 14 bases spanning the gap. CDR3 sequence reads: CASSPPPRGEKLFF. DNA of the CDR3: TGTGCCAGCAGCCCCCCTCCACGGGGTGAAAAACTGTTTTTT.

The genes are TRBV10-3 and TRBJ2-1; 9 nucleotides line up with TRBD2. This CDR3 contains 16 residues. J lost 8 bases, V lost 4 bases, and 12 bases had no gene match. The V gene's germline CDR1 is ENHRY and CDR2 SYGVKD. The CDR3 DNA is TGTGCCATCAGTGCCCGAGGGAGCGGGGGGCGCGATGAGCAGTTCTTC. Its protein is CAISARGSGGRDEQFF.

CDR3 residues: CSVQIPGGEAFF. As DNA, the CDR3 is TGCAGCGTTCAAATTCCGGGGGGGGAAGCTTTCTTT. The chain is built from TRBV29-1 and TRBJ1-1; D is possibly TRBD1 (5 bases). Looked up from germline, CDR1 is SQVTM and CDR2 is ANQGSEA. With 5 bases removed from V and 8 bases from J, the gap between germline ends came to 15 bases. This CDR3 contains 12 residues.

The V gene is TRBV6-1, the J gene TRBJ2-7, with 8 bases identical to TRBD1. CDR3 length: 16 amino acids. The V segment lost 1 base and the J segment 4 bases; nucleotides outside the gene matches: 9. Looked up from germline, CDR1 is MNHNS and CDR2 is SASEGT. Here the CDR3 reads CASSEVPGGVVYEQYF. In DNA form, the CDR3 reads TGTGCCAGCAGTGAAGTGCCAGGGGGCGTTGTTTACGAGCAGTACTTC.

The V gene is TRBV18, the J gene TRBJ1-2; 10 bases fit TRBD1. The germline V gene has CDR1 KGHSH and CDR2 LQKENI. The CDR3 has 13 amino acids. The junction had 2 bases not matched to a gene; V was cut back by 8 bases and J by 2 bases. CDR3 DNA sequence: TGTGCCAGCCGACAGGGGGCCAACTATGGCTACACCTTC. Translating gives CASRQGANYGYTF.

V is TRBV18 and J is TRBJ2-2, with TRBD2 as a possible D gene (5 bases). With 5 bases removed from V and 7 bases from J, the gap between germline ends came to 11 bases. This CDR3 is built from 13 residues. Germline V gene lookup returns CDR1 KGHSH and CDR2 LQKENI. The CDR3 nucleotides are TGTGCCAGCTCAAATCCCAGCGGCGGGGAGCTGTTTTTT. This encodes CASSNPSGGELFF.

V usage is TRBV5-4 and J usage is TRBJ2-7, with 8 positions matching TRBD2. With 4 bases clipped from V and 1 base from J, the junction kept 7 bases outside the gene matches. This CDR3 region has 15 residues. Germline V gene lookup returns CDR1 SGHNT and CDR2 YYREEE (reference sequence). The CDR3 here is CASSPGGTASYEQYF. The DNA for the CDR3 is TGTGCCAGCAGCCCGGGGGGGACCGCGTCCTACGAGCAGTACTTC. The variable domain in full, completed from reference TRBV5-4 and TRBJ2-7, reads ETGVTQSPTHLIKTRGQQVTLRCSSQSGHNTVSWYQQALGQGPQFIFQYYREEENGRGNFPPRFSGLQFPNYSSELNVNALELDDSALYLCASSPGGTASYEQYFGPGTRLTVT.

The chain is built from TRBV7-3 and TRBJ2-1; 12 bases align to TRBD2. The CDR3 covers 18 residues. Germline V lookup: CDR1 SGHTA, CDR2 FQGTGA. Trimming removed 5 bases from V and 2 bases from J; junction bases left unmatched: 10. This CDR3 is CASSDWTSGAPPYNEQFF. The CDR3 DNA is TGTGCCAGCAGCGACTGGACTAGCGGGGCTCCGCCCTACAATGAGCAGTTCTTC.

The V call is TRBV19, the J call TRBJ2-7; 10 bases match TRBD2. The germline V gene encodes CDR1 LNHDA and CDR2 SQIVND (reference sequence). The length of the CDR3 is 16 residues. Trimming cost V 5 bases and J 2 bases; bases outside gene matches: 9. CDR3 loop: CASSPTGTSVPYEQYF. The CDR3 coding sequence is TGTGCCAGTAGTCCTACCGGGACTAGCGTACCCTACGAGCAGTACTTC.

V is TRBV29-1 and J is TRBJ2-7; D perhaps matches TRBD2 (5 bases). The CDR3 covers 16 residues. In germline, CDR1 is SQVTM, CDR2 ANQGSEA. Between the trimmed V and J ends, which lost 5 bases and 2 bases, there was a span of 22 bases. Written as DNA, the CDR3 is TGCAGCGTTCGGGGTTTTGGACGAATTGGGGCCTACGAGCAGTACTTC. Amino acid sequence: CSVRGFGRIGAYEQYF.

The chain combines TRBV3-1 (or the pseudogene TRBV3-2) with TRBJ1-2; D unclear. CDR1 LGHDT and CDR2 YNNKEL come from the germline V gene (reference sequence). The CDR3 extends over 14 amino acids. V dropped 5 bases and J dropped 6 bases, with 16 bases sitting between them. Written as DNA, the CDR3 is TGTGCCAGCAGCTCCTCCTCCCCCTTCGATGGCTACACCTTC. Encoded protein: CASSSSSPFDGYTF.

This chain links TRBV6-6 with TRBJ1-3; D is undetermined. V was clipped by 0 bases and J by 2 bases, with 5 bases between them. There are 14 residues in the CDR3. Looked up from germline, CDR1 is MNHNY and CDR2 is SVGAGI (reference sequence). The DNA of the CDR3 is TGTGCCAGCAGTTACTCGGGCCCTGGAAACACCATATATTTT. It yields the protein CASSYSGPGNTIYF.

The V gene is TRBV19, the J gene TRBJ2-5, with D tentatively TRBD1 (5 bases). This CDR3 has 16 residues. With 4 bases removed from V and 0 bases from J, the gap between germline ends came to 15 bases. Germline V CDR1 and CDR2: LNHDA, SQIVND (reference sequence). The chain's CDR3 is CASSTPRRGNQETQYF. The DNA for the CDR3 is TGTGCCAGTAGTACCCCCCGAAGGGGAAACCAAGAGACCCAGTACTTC.

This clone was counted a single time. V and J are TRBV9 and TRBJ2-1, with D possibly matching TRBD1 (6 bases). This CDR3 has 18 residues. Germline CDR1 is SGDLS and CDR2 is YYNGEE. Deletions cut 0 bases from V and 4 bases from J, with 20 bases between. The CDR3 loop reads CASSVGTVWGGQYNEQFF. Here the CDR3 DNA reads TGTGCCAGCAGCGTAGGAACGGTGTGGGGCGGACAGTACAATGAGCAGTTCTTC.

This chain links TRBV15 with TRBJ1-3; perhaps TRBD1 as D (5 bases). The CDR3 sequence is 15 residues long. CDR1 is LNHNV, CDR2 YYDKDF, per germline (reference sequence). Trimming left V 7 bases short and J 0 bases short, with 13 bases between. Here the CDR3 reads CATTLGESSGNTIYF. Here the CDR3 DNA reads TGTGCCACCACCTTAGGGGAAAGCTCTGGAAACACCATATATTTT.

CDR3 DNA: TGTGCCAGTGTCCGGGAAGATACGCAGTATTTT. It codes for CASVREDTQYF. The chain is built from TRBV19 and TRBJ2-3; the D gene is possibly TRBD2 (5 bases). The germline V gene encodes CDR1 LNHDA and CDR2 SQIVND (reference sequence). With 8 bases removed from V and 5 bases from J, the gap between germline ends came to 8 bases. There are 11 residues in the CDR3.

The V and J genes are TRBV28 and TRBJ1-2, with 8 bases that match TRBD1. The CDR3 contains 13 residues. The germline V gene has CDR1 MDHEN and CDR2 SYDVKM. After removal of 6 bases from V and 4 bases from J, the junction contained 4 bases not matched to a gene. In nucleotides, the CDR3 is TGTGCCAGCAGGGAACAGGGGGTCTATGGCTACACCTTC. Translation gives CASREQGVYGYTF.